This is a list of T cell receptor beta chains from one sample in a study of blood T cell repertoires in COVID-19. The protocol was immunoSEQ multiplex PCR, while the TCRdb copy is restricted to in-frame clones and leaves out a portion. The table lists more than 150,000 clones, around 85% of them singletons. The sequenced sample consisted of peripheral blood. The origin of the receptors is a man aged 45 to 65 who had recovered from COVID-19. Each CDR3 is given with its conserved first and last residue. A D gene is named only where the DNA matches it firmly. Rows may omit the clone size; those that give it use once, few, many or a size class.

>.|.|TRBV6-6|TRBJ1-1
CASSYPGRGSEAFF
TGTGCCAGCAGTTACCCGGGCAGGGGTTCTGAAGCTTTCTTT
>TRBD2|.|TRBV13|TRBJ2-1
CASSQGLAGGAAGGEQFF
TGTGCCAGCAGCCAGGGACTAGCGGGAGGGGCCGCTGGGGGTGAGCAGTTCTTC
>.|.|TRBV5-1|TRBJ1-3
CASSLDWGPSSGNTIYF
TGCGCCAGCAGCTTGGATTGGGGGCCGAGCTCTGGAAACACCATATATTTT
>.|few|TRBV12-2|TRBJ2-1
CASRLEQENNEQFF
TGTGCAAGTCGCTTAGAACAGGAGAACAATGAGCAGTTCTTC
>.|.|TRBV27|TRBJ2-7
CASSLSLALPSYEQYF
TGTGCCAGCAGTTTGTCGCTAGCCTTACCCTCCTACGAGCAGTACTTC
>TRBD2|.|TRBV27|TRBJ2-7
CASSPYVAGNEQYF
TGTGCCAGCAGTCCTTATGTAGCGGGTAACGAGCAGTACTTC
>TRBD2|once|TRBV7-6|TRBJ2-2
CASSPRTSGNTGELFF
TGTGCCAGCAGCCCCCGGACTAGCGGTAACACCGGGGAGCTGTTTTTT
>TRBD2|once|TRBV7-6|TRBJ2-7
CASSVGLAAHYEQYF
TGTGCCAGCAGCGTGGGACTAGCGGCCCACTACGAGCAGTACTTC
>.|.|TRBV6-2/TRBV6-3|TRBJ1-4
CASSYPQDRSVGLFF
TGTGCCAGCAGTTACCCCCAGGACAGATCCGTGGGGCTGTTTTTT
>TRBD1|.|TRBV11-3|TRBJ2-7
CASSYGTGDTYEQYF
TGTGCCAGCAGCTATGGGACAGGGGATACCTACGAGCAGTACTTC
>TRBD2|few|TRBV7-2|TRBJ2-1
CASSHHGRDNEQFF
TGTGCCAGCAGCCATCACGGGAGGGACAATGAGCAGTTCTTC
>.|many|TRBV7-2|TRBJ2-2
CASSLEGDASSGLFF
TGTGCCAGCAGCTTAGAGGGGGATGCCTCGTCGGGGCTGTTTTTT
>TRBD2|.|TRBV5-1|TRBJ2-1
CASSLAGTSGSTAQFF
TGCGCCAGCAGCTTGGCCGGGACTAGCGGGAGTACAGCGCAGTTCTTC
>.|once|TRBV7-6|TRBJ2-7
CASSLAITGASTSSEQYF
TGTGCCAGCAGCTTAGCGATAACGGGAGCTAGTACTTCCTCCGAGCAGTACTTC
>.|.|TRBV6-5|TRBJ2-2
CASRPTPLTTGELFF
TGTGCCAGCAGACCGACTCCGTTAACCACCGGGGAGCTGTTTTTT
>.|.|TRBV7-8|TRBJ2-7
CASSRIERPTLGQYF
TGTGCCAGCAGCCGTATAGAAAGGCCAACCCTAGGGCAGTACTTC
>.|once|TRBV10-3|TRBJ2-2
CAISDLAATGELFF
TGTGCCATCAGTGACCTAGCAGCGACCGGGGAGCTGTTTTTT
>TRBD2|.|TRBV28|TRBJ2-1
CASSWGGLSYLKDYNEQFF
TGTGCCAGCAGTTGGGGGGGACTCTCGTACCTCAAGGACTACAATGAGCAGTTCTTC
>TRBD1|few|TRBV5-1|TRBJ2-2
CASSLTGGGTGELFF
TGCGCCAGCAGTCTGACAGGGGGTGGCACCGGGGAGCTGTTTTTT
>.|.|TRBV29-1|TRBJ1-1
CSVDRVVNTEAFF
TGCAGCGTTGACAGGGTTGTGAACACTGAAGCTTTCTTT
>TRBD2|.|TRBV24-1|TRBJ2-1
CATSAREGRDEQFF
TGTGCCACCAGTGCCCGGGAGGGTCGGGATGAGCAGTTCTTC
>TRBD1|.|TRBV4-2|TRBJ1-1
CASSQVPGTGFTEAFF
TGTGCCAGCAGCCAGGTACCCGGGACAGGGTTTACTGAAGCTTTCTTT
>.|.|TRBV5-5|TRBJ2-5
CASSLASETQYF
TGTGCCAGCAGCTTGGCGTCTGAGACCCAGTACTTC
>TRBD1|.|TRBV7-9|TRBJ1-5
CASSLMGQGNQPQHF
TGTGCCAGCAGCTTAATGGGACAGGGCAATCAGCCCCAGCATTTT
>TRBD2|once|TRBV4-1|TRBJ2-3
CASQMVWGGWGDTQYF
TGCGCCAGCCAAATGGTCTGGGGGGGTTGGGGAGATACGCAGTATTTT
>.|.|TRBV5-4|TRBJ1-2
CASTHRLGGYTF
TGTGCCAGCACGCACAGGCTCGGCGGCTACACCTTC
>.|.|TRBV7-9|TRBJ2-1
CASSKQDLPGNEQFF
TGTGCCAGCAGCAAACAGGACCTCCCCGGCAATGAGCAGTTCTTC
>TRBD2|.|TRBV7-9|TRBJ2-1
CASSLNPRGLAAFNEQFF
TGTGCCAGCAGCTTAAACCCGAGAGGACTAGCGGCCTTCAATGAGCAGTTCTTC
>.|.|TRBV30|TRBJ1-5
CAWSEGGAVGLSNQPQHF
TGTGCCTGGAGTGAAGGGGGGGCAGTAGGTTTAAGCAATCAGCCCCAGCATTTT
>TRBD2|.|TRBV7-8|TRBJ2-7
CASSWDSGSISYEQYF
TGTGCCAGCAGCTGGGATAGCGGGAGTATCTCATACGAGCAGTACTTC
>.|.|TRBV6-5|TRBJ2-3
CASSFAGLNADTQYF
TGTGCCAGCAGTTTCGCGGGACTGAATGCAGATACGCAGTATTTT
>.|.|TRBV18|TRBJ1-2
CASSPPDIIGYTF
TGTGCCAGCTCACCACCGGACATTATAGGCTACACCTTC
>TRBD1|.|TRBV5-4|TRBJ2-7
CASSPFGQGAYEQYF
TGTGCCAGCAGCCCCTTCGGACAGGGGGCCTACGAGCAGTACTTC
>.|.|TRBV15|TRBJ2-7
CATSVSTSYEQYF
TGTGCCACCAGCGTTAGCACCTCCTACGAGCAGTACTTC
>TRBD2|.|TRBV7-3|TRBJ2-2
CASSLFIGGLAGANTGELFF
TGTGCCAGCAGCTTATTTATAGGTGGCCTAGCGGGGGCGAACACCGGGGAGCTGTTTTTT
>TRBD1|.|TRBV2|TRBJ2-7
CAQSGLAQGAYEQYF
TGTGCTCAATCGGGCCTGGCACAGGGGGCTTACGAGCAGTACTTC
>TRBD1|.|TRBV30|TRBJ2-7
CAWSWDRANEQYF
TGTGCCTGGAGTTGGGACAGGGCGAACGAGCAGTACTTC
>.|.|TRBV19|TRBJ1-4
CASSIQINEKLFF
TGTGCCAGTAGTATCCAAATTAATGAAAAACTGTTTTTT
>TRBD1|.|TRBV6-5|TRBJ1-5
CASSPHRGQEQPQHF
TGTGCCAGCAGTCCTCACAGGGGCCAGGAGCAGCCCCAGCATTTT
>.|few|TRBV29-1|TRBJ2-1
CSATLGGEQFF
TGCAGCGCCACCCTAGGAGGAGAGCAGTTCTTC
>.|few|TRBV5-1|TRBJ1-2
CASSLTDGFYGYTF
TGCGCCAGCAGCTTGACCGACGGGTTCTATGGCTACACCTTC
>TRBD2|.|TRBV27|TRBJ2-2
CASSSLTGGSTGELFF
TGTGCCAGCAGCTCTCTTACGGGAGGGAGCACCGGGGAGCTGTTTTTT
>TRBD1|.|TRBV28|TRBJ1-2
CASRSGTGRFTNYGYTF
TGTGCCAGCAGGTCCGGGACAGGGAGGTTTACTAACTATGGCTACACCTTC
>TRBD2|.|TRBV10-2|TRBJ2-5
CASRGLAGETQYF
TGCGCCAGCAGAGGACTAGCGGGAGAGACCCAGTACTTC
>.|.|TRBV11-3|TRBJ2-3
CASSPNRGSQDTQYF
TGTGCCAGCAGTCCAAATCGAGGGAGTCAGGATACGCAGTATTTT
>.|.|TRBV11-2|TRBJ2-6
CASSSYPEAKGANVLTF
TGTGCCAGCAGCTCATACCCGGAGGCTAAGGGGGCCAACGTCCTGACTTTC
>.|.|TRBV3-1/TRBV3-2|TRBJ1-6
CASSQVRGSRLHF
TGTGCCAGCAGCCAAGTTAGAGGTTCGCGCCTCCACTTT
>TRBD1|.|TRBV5-6|TRBJ1-2
CASSLVGQTYGYTF
TGTGCCAGCAGCTTGGTGGGACAGACCTATGGCTACACCTTC
>.|.|TRBV18|TRBJ2-2
CASSPLASGGELFF
TGTGCCAGCTCACCCCTAGCGTCAGGCGGGGAGCTGTTTTTT
>TRBD2|.|TRBV6-5|TRBJ2-3
CATCPGTTYTQYF
TGTGCCACCTGTCCCGGGACTACCTATACGCAGTATTTT
>.|few|TRBV5-1|TRBJ2-7
CASSLELSSYEQYF
TGCGCCAGCAGCTTGGAACTGTCCTCCTACGAGCAGTACTTC
>TRBD2|once|TRBV10-3|TRBJ2-1
CAIRPGGGYNEQFF
TGTGCCATCAGACCGGGCGGGGGATACAATGAGCAGTTCTTC